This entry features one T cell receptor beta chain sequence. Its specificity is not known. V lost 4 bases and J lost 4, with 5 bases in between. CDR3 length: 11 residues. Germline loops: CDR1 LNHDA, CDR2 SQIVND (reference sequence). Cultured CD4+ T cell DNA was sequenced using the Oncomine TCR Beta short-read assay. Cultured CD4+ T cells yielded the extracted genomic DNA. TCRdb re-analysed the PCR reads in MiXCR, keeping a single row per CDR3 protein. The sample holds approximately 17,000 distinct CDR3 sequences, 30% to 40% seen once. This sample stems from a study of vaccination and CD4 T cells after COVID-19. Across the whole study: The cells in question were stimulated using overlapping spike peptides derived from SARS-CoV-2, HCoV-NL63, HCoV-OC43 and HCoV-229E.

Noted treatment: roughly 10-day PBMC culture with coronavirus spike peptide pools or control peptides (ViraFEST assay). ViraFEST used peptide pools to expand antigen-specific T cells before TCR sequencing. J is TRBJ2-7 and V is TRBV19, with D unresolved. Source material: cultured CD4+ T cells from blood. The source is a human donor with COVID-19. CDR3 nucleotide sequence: TGTGCCAGTAGTACACCGTACGAGCAGTACTTC. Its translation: CASSTPYEQYF.